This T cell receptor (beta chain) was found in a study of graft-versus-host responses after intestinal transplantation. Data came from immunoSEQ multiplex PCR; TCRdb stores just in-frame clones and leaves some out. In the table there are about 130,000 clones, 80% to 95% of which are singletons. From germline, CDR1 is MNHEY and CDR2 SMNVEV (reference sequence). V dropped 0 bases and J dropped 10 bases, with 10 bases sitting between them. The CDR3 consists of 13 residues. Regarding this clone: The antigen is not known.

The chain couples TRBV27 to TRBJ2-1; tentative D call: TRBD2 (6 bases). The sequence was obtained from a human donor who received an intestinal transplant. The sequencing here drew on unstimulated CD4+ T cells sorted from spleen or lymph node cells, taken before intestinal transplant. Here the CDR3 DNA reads TGTGCCAGCAGTTTATCGGGACTTTGGGAGCAGTTCTTC. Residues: CASSLSGLWEQFF.